The clone carrying this TCR beta chain occurred many times. As yet, its antigen is unknown. The source of the sample is a study of response to subunit inactivated influenza vaccine. Study-wide points: There was a suggestion from the authors that each seasonal influenza vaccination recruits few new T cells.

V was cut by 0 bases and J by 0 bases, with 9 bases left in between. This CDR3 is built from 16 residues. CDR1 is MNHNS, CDR2 SASEGT, per germline. TCRdb re-called the RT-PCR reads through MiXCR, storing one row per CDR3 protein. Counted here are approximately 490,000 distinct CDR3 sequences, 6% to 9% occurring once; the ten biggest clones make up approximately 14%. The rearrangement links TRBV6-1 to TRBJ2-1; D is uncertain. The TCR was taken from a man aged 50 to 69 who received an inactivated influenza vaccine. Here the sequenced sample was PBMCs from blood, taken roughly 24 months after vaccination. The CDR3 loop is CASSEARYNSYNEQFF. The CDR3 DNA reads TGTGCCAGCAGTGAAGCACGTTATAACTCCTACAATGAGCAGTTCTTC.